Below, 23 T cell receptor beta chains from the same sample are listed, as sequenced in a study of blood T cell repertoires in COVID-19. Generated by immunoSEQ multiplex PCR, the TCRdb table keeps only in-frame clones and is missing some. Counted here are under 400,000 clones, 88% occurring once; the ten biggest clones make up 1.5% to 2%. Sequenced input: peripheral blood. These receptors came from a woman younger than 45 with COVID-19, enrolled during active disease.

The chain links TRBV12-2 to TRBJ2-5; the listed D gene, TRBD2, was not tested against the DNA. TRBV12-2 is deemed a pseudogene. There are 14 residues in the CDR3. CDR3 amino acids: CASSQAGDQETQYF. The CDR3 DNA is TGTGCAAGTTCCCAAGCGGGGGACCAAGAGACCCAGTACTTC.

Here the CDR3 DNA reads TGTGCCAGCAGCTTACTAGCGGGGGGCACCGGGGAGCTGTTTTTT. Encoded protein: CASSLLAGGTGELFF. The gene calls are TRBV11-2 and TRBJ2-2; the match to TRBD2 covers 11 bases. Germline loops: CDR1 SGHAT, CDR2 FQNNGV. The CDR3 consists of 15 residues. V shed 2 bases, J shed 4 bases, and the junction held 0 bases outside the gene matches.

This chain connects TRBV5-4 to TRBJ2-1, with 8 bases matching TRBD1. Germline trimming cut 2 bases from V and 8 bases from J; bases unmatched to any gene: 6. Germline V CDR1 and CDR2: SGHNT, YYREEE (reference sequence). The CDR3 sequence is 14 residues long. CDR3 sequence: CASSLGTGGDEQFF. CDR3 bases: TGTGCCAGCAGCTTAGGGACAGGAGGGGATGAGCAGTTCTTC.

The chain recombines TRBV20-1 with TRBJ2-6, with TRBD2 identical over 11 bases. The trim removed 3 bases at V and 4 bases at J, leaving 8 bases unmatched. CDR1 is DFQATT, CDR2 SNEGSKA, per germline (reference sequence). The CDR3 loop spans 17 amino acids. The CDR3 protein is CSASQLAGAYGANVLTF. As DNA, the CDR3 is TGCAGTGCTAGTCAACTAGCGGGGGCTTACGGGGCCAACGTCCTGACTTTC.

This chain's CDR3 is CSVRGGTNQPQHF. The CDR3 DNA reads as TGCAGCGTGAGGGGGGGAACCAATCAGCCCCAGCATTTT. The V call is TRBV29-1, the J call TRBJ1-5; tentative D call: TRBD1 (6 bases). Germline assignment: CDR1 SQVTM and CDR2 ANQGSEA. V lost 6 bases and J 3 bases, leaving 12 bases between the germline ends. This CDR3 has 13 residues.

V usage is TRBV7-9 and J usage is TRBJ2-7; D gene ambiguous. The V end lost 0 bases, the J end lost 2 bases, and 14 bases lay between the germline ends. The CDR3 is 16 amino acids. Per the germline V gene, CDR1 is SEHNR and CDR2 is FQNEAQ (reference sequence). The CDR3 DNA sequence: TGTGCCAGCAGCTTAGCGCTAGGAGAGGCGGCCTACGAGCAGTACTTC. Protein sequence: CASSLALGEAAYEQYF. Full variable domain (outside the CDR3, taken from reference TRBV7-9 and TRBJ2-7): DTGVSQNPRHKITKRGQNVTFRCDPISEHNRLYWYRQTLGQGPEFLTYFQNEAQLEKSRLLSDRFSAERPKGSFSTLEIQRTEQGDSAMYLCASSLALGEAAYEQYFGPGTRLTVT.

The rearrangement links TRBV7-9 to TRBJ1-1; D unclear. The CDR3 consists of 15 residues. The V end lost 3 bases, the J end lost 2 bases, and 13 bases lay between the germline ends. Looked up from germline, CDR1 is SEHNR and CDR2 is FQNEAQ (reference sequence). This chain's CDR3 is CASSLLGRENTEAFF. The CDR3 DNA reads TGTGCCAGCAGCTTGCTGGGGAGGGAAAACACTGAAGCTTTCTTT.

This chain connects TRBV28 to TRBJ1-5; maybe TRBD1 (5 bases). The CDR3 extends over 13 amino acids. The germline gives CDR1 MDHEN, CDR2 SYDVKM. The V and J ends lost 9 bases and 6 bases respectively, with 15 bases between them. Here the CDR3 DNA reads TGTGCCAGGAGGGTTGGGGGGAGTCAGCCCCAGCATTTT. It encodes CARRVGGSQPQHF.

The chain carries TRBV2 and TRBJ2-5; the D gene is possibly TRBD1 (6 bases). Germline CDR1 and CDR2: SNHLY and FYNNEI. Trimming took 7 bases from V and 8 from J, leaving 17 bases between them. This CDR3 has 13 amino acids. CDR3 sequence: CASNLGQSATQYF. The CDR3 DNA is TGTGCCAGCAACCTAGGACAGAGCGCTACCCAGTACTTC. The full variable domain, in which reference TRBV2 and TRBJ2-5 provide the parts outside the CDR3, is EPEVTQTPSHQVTQMGQEVILRCVPISNHLYFYWYRQILGQKVEFLVSFYNNEISEKSEIFDDQFSVERPDGSNFTLKIRSTKLEDSAMYFCASNLGQSATQYFGPGTRLLVL.

This clone has a single count. The CDR3 nucleotides are TGTGCCAGCAGCCCAACCCAGCGAAACACCGGGGAGCTGTTTTTT. It codes for CASSPTQRNTGELFF. V gene TRBV3-1 (or the pseudogene TRBV3-2) combines with J gene TRBJ2-2, with D unclear. CDR1 and CDR2 (germline): LGHDT, YNNKEL (reference sequence). The V gene lost 4 bases and the J gene lost 2 bases, with 11 bases spanning the gap. This CDR3 comprises 15 residues.

J is TRBJ1-1 and V is TRBV15; unclear D gene. This CDR3 spans 17 amino acids. The V gene lost 0 bases and the J gene lost 0 bases, with 14 bases spanning the gap. Germline V CDR1 and CDR2: LNHNV, YYDKDF (reference sequence). CDR3 sequence reads: CATSRDSRFAMNTEAFF. The CDR3 DNA is TGTGCCACCAGCAGAGATTCCAGATTCGCCATGAACACTGAAGCTTTCTTT.

The chain employs TRBV5-8 and TRBJ2-1; 7 bases align to TRBD1. The CDR3 covers 15 residues. V lost 1 base to trimming and J lost 7 bases; unmatched junction nucleotides: 8. CDR1 and CDR2 (germline): SGHTS, YDEGEE. In nucleotides, the CDR3 is TGTGCCAGCAGCTTGTGGACAGGTCCCACTAATGAGCAGTTCTTC. Its translation: CASSLWTGPTNEQFF.

This chain connects TRBV4-1 to TRBJ1-5; no clear D gene. The ends were cut back, 0 bases at V and 2 bases at J, with 11 bases in the middle. The CDR3 is 16 residues long. CDR1 and CDR2 (germline): MGHRA, YSYEKL. For the CDR3, the DNA is TGCGCCAGCAGCCAAGATCCAGATGTGGGCAATCAGCCCCAGCATTTT. Amino acid sequence: CASSQDPDVGNQPQHF.

The rearrangement uses TRBV7-9 and TRBJ2-5; D is unresolved. CDR1 SEHNR and CDR2 FQNEAQ come from the germline V gene (reference sequence). The CDR3 is made up of 15 amino acids. Trimming removed 0 bases from V and 9 bases from J, with 17 bases in between. CDR3 bases: TGTGCCAGCAGCTTAGCAGGCGGCGGCCGATGGGCCCAGTACTTC. Protein: CASSLAGGGRWAQYF.

The CDR3 here is CASSRGGFSYEQYF. The CDR3 nucleotides read TGTGCCAGCAGCCGGGGAGGGTTCTCCTACGAGCAGTACTTC. The chain combines TRBV11-2 with TRBJ2-7; 7 bases map to TRBD2. The CDR3 has 14 residues. Germline lookup yields CDR1 SGHAT and CDR2 FQNNGV. The junction had 4 bases not matched to a gene; V was cut back by 5 bases and J by 0 bases. The full variable domain, with the rest looked up from reference TRBV11-2 and TRBJ2-7, is EAGVAQSPRYKIIEKRQSVAFWCNPISGHATLYWYQQILGQGPKLLIQFQNNGVVDDSQLPKDRFSAERLKGVDSTLKIQPAKLEDSAVYLCASSRGGFSYEQYFGPGTRLTVT.

J is TRBJ2-5 and V is TRBV4-2; 12 bases map to TRBD1. This CDR3 comprises 16 residues. In germline, CDR1 is LGHNA, CDR2 YNFKEQ. The trim removed 5 bases at V and 1 base at J, leaving 5 bases unmatched. As DNA, the CDR3 is TGTGCCAGCAGCACACCGGGACAGGGGGCCCAAGAGACCCAGTACTTC. As protein: CASSTPGQGAQETQYF.

V is TRBV7-9 and J is TRBJ1-1, with 8 bases that match TRBD1. After removal of 5 bases from V and 7 bases from J, the junction contained 6 bases not matched to a gene. CDR1 is SEHNR, CDR2 FQNEAQ, per germline (reference sequence). This CDR3 comprises 13 residues. The CDR3 nucleotides are TGTGCCAGCAGCCTAAGACAGGGGAATGAAGCTTTCTTT. Amino acid sequence: CASSLRQGNEAFF.

The chain has TRBV18 and TRBJ1-4; possibly TRBD1 for D (5 bases). There are 15 residues in the CDR3. The V gene lost 2 bases and the J gene lost 3 bases, with 10 bases spanning the gap. CDR1 and CDR2 from the germline V gene are KGHSH and LQKENI. The chain's CDR3 is CASSPESGSNEKLFF. The CDR3 DNA reads as TGTGCCAGCTCACCAGAGTCAGGGTCTAATGAAAAACTGTTTTTT.

This clone occurred a few times. The chain links TRBV18 to TRBJ2-7; perhaps TRBD2 as D (6 bases). The CDR3 totals 11 residues. Trimming took off 5 bases at V and 5 bases at J, with 7 bases between the two ends. Germline V gene lookup returns CDR1 KGHSH and CDR2 LQKENI. CDR3 coding DNA: TGTGCCAGCTCAGGCGGGGACGAGCAGTACGTC. Protein sequence: CASSGGDEQYV.

This sequence joins TRBV20-1 and TRBJ2-3; D is uncertain. CDR3 length: 13 residues. Per the germline V gene, CDR1 is DFQATT and CDR2 is SNEGSKA (reference sequence). V was clipped by 3 bases and J by 4 bases, with 11 bases between them. The CDR3 DNA reads TGCAGTGCTAGTGCTCAGGCATCAGATACGCAGTATTTT. The encoded protein is CSASAQASDTQYF.

The V gene is TRBV24-1, the J gene TRBJ2-7; TRBD2 agrees at 15 bases. Germline V gene lookup returns CDR1 KGHDR and CDR2 SFDVKD. Unmatched junction bases numbered 2, after V lost 4 bases and J lost 2 bases. This CDR3 has 16 amino acids. The CDR3 loop reads CATSDGTSGGTYEQYF. CDR3 sequence (DNA): TGTGCCACCAGTGACGGGACTAGCGGGGGGACCTACGAGCAGTACTTC.

V usage is TRBV7-2 and J usage is TRBJ1-5; 11 nucleotides match TRBD1. V shed 5 bases and J 4 bases; nucleotides not matched to a gene: 7. The CDR3 is 16 amino acids. Germline V gene sequence: CDR1 SGHTA, CDR2 FQGNSA. CDR3 bases: TGTGCCAGCAGCAACGACGGACAGGGGGCGAATCAGCCCCAGCATTTT. Its translation: CASSNDGQGANQPQHF.

CDR3 sequence: CASSWGDNEQFF. The CDR3 region has the DNA TGCGCCAGCAGTTGGGGAGACAATGAGCAGTTCTTC. The chain joins TRBV5-1 to TRBJ2-1; a possible D gene is TRBD2 (5 bases). V dropped 5 bases and J dropped 5 bases, with 8 bases sitting between them. This CDR3 comprises 12 residues. Germline values: CDR1 SGHRS, CDR2 YFSETQ. The whole variable domain, remainder taken from reference TRBV5-1 and TRBJ2-1, is KAGVTQTPRYLIKTRGQQVTLSCSPISGHRSVSWYQQTPGQGLQFLFEYFSETQRNKGNFPGRFSGRQFSNSRSEMNVSTLELGDSALYLCASSWGDNEQFFGPGTRLTVL.